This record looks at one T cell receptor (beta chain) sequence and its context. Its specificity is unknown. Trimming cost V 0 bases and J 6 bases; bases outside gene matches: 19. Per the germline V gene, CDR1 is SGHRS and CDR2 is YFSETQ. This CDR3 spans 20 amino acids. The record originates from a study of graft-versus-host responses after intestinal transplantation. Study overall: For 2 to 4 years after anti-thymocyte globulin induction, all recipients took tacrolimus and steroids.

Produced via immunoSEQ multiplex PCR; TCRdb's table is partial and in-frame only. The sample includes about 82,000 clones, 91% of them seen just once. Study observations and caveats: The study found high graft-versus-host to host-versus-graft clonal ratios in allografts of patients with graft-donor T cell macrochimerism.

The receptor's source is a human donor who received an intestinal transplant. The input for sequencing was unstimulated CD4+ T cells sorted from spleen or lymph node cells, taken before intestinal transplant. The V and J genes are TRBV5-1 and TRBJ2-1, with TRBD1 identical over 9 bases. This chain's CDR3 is CASSLAYTRSSDRGFNEQFF. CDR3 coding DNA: TGCGCCAGCAGCTTGGCCTACACCCGATCCTCGGACAGGGGATTCAATGAGCAGTTCTTC. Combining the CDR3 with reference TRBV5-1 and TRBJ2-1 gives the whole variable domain KAGVTQTPRYLIKTRGQQVTLSCSPISGHRSVSWYQQTPGQGLQFLFEYFSETQRNKGNFPGRFSGRQFSNSRSEMNVSTLELGDSALYLCASSLAYTRSSDRGFNEQFFGPGTRLTVL.